This entry lists 32 T cell receptor beta chains sequenced from one sample in a study of radiotherapy plus CTLA-4 blockade in lung cancer. Produced via immunoSEQ multiplex PCR; TCRdb's table is partial and in-frame only. The sample holds tens of thousands of clones, 84% seen once. The sequences come from peripheral blood, collected from a patient treated with radiotherapy plus ipilimumab. Receptors originate from a human donor with non-small cell lung cancer whose response to radiotherapy plus ipilimumab could not be evaluated.

V and J are TRBV5-6 and TRBJ2-7; a weak D match, TRBD2 (5 bases). Per germline, CDR1 SGHDT and CDR2 YYEEEE. The CDR3 spans 14 residues. V gave up 0 bases and J gave up 0 bases, with 7 bases separating them. The CDR3 loop is CASSLAGDSYEQYF. The CDR3 nucleotides read TGTGCCAGCAGCTTGGCCGGGGACTCCTACGAGCAGTACTTC. The full variable domain, in which reference TRBV5-6 and TRBJ2-7 provide the parts outside the CDR3, is DAGVTQSPTHLIKTRGQQVTLRCSPKSGHDTVSWYQQALGQGPQFIFQYYEEEERQRGNFPDRFSGHQFPNYSSELNVNALLLGDSALYLCASSLAGDSYEQYFGPGTRLTVT.

The chain uses TRBV19 and TRBJ1-1; possible D gene TRBD1, 6 bases. In germline, CDR1 is LNHDA, CDR2 SQIVND (reference sequence). Between the trimmed V and J ends, which lost 3 bases and 1 base, there was a span of 12 bases. The CDR3 contains 15 residues. The CDR3 spells CASSMMRGRNTEAFF. CDR3 coding DNA: TGTGCCAGTAGTATGATGCGGGGGCGGAACACTGAAGCTTTCTTT.

This chain joins TRBV19 and TRBJ1-1, with unresolved D. The CDR3 runs to 15 residues. The germline V and J ends were trimmed by 1 base and 1 base, with 10 bases remaining between them. The germline gives CDR1 LNHDA, CDR2 SQIVND (reference sequence). CDR3 sequence reads: CASSIASGPNTEAFF. CDR3 nucleotides: TGTGCCAGTAGTATAGCTTCAGGTCCGAACACTGAAGCTTTCTTT.

The rearrangement uses TRBV28 and TRBJ2-3; 9 bases match TRBD2. The CDR3 has 16 residues. J gave up 5 bases and V 2 bases, and 8 bases lay outside the gene matches. The germline gives CDR1 MDHEN, CDR2 SYDVKM. The CDR3 is CASSLRSGRPRDTQYF. The CDR3 nucleotides are TGTGCCAGCAGTTTACGTAGCGGGAGACCGAGAGATACGCAGTATTTT. Variable domain in full (rest from reference TRBV28 and TRBJ2-3): DVKVTQSSRYLVKRTGEKVFLECVQDMDHENMFWYRQDPGLGLRLIYFSYDVKMKEKGDIPEGYSVSREKKERFSLILESASTNQTSMYLCASSLRSGRPRDTQYFGPGTRLTVL.

The chain is built from TRBV2 and TRBJ2-7; 8 bases are a match to TRBD2. The ends lost 6 bases at V and 0 bases at J; junction bases unmatched: 13. CDR1 SNHLY and CDR2 FYNNEI come from the germline V gene. The CDR3 runs to 17 residues. The chain's CDR3 is CASSPNFPGGPSYEQYF. The DNA for the CDR3 is TGTGCCAGCAGCCCAAATTTTCCGGGAGGGCCCTCCTACGAGCAGTACTTC.

This clone has just one count. At one end, the junction sequence differs from germline, possibly due to a read error. The genes are TRBV6-5 and TRBJ2-1; D unclear. CDR1 and CDR2 (germline): MNHEY, SVGAGI. CDR3 size: 11 residues. CDR3 bases: TGTGCCAGCACGCGGTACAATGAACAGTTCTTC. As protein: CASTRYNEQFF.

The CDR3 DNA sequence: TGTGCCAGCAGCCAACTAGCGGGAGACACCGGGGAGCTGTTTTTT. This codes for CASSQLAGDTGELFF. This rearrangement joins TRBV4-2 to TRBJ2-2; 10 positions match TRBD2. The CDR3 spans 15 residues. V gave up 2 bases and J gave up 3 bases; unmatched junction bases: 0. In germline, CDR1 is LGHNA, CDR2 YNFKEQ.

J is TRBJ1-2 and V is TRBV19, with unresolved D. Between the trimmed V and J ends, which lost 3 bases and 2 bases, there was a span of 7 bases. Germline CDR1 LNHDA, CDR2 SQIVND (reference sequence). The CDR3 covers 13 residues. The CDR3, as DNA: TGTGCCAGTAGTATCAACACCAACTATGGCTACACCTTC. This encodes CASSINTNYGYTF.

The CDR3 loop reads CASSQGGQPNYGYTF. The CDR3 DNA is TGCGCCAGCAGCCAAGGGGGCCAGCCTAACTATGGCTACACCTTC. The chain carries TRBV4-3 and TRBJ1-2; a weak D match, TRBD1 (5 bases). V was shortened by 1 base and J by 0 bases, with 9 bases between the two germline ends. The CDR3 runs 15 residues. From germline, CDR1 is LGHNA and CDR2 YSLEER.

The gene calls are TRBV27 and TRBJ2-1; TRBD1 is a possible D gene (6 bases). Trimming pared 6 bases from V and 6 bases from J, leaving 15 bases between. Per germline, CDR1 MNHEY and CDR2 SMNVEV (reference sequence). CDR3 length: 14 residues. CDR3 in DNA: TGTGCCAGCAGCTTTCGGGACAATCTCAATGAGCAGTTCTTC. Translating it yields CASSFRDNLNEQFF.

This clone was detected only once. This sequence joins TRBV9 and TRBJ2-5, with no clear D. The closer fit of TRBJ2-7 to the DNA end suggests the J call may be wrong. The CDR3 sequence is 14 residues long. Germline loops: CDR1 SGDLS, CDR2 YYNGEE. The CDR3, as DNA: TGTGCCAGCAGCCCCGCTTCAAGCTCCTACGAGCAGTACTTC. Its protein product is CASSPASSSYEQYF.

The CDR3 DNA follows: TGCAGCGCTGGACTAGCGGGGACCGGGGAGCTGTTTTTT. Its protein is CSAGLAGTGELFF. This sequence joins TRBV29-1 and TRBJ2-2; the match to TRBD2 covers 12 bases. Germline V CDR1 and CDR2: SQVTM, ANQGSEA. V dropped 7 bases and J dropped 5; count of bases not matched to a gene: 2. The length of the CDR3 is 13 residues.

The sample holds a few counts of this clone. V and J are TRBV5-6 and TRBJ2-7; tentatively, D is TRBD2 (6 bases). Trimming removed 4 bases at V and 3 bases at J, with 17 bases between. The CDR3 runs to 15 residues. Germline CDR1 is SGHDT and CDR2 is YYEEEE. CDR3 DNA sequence: TGTGCCAGCAGCCCCCTGGAGGGAGCGGGCTACGAGCAGTACTTC. Translation: CASSPLEGAGYEQYF.

This sequence joins TRBV11-1 and TRBJ2-5; 7 bases are a match to TRBD1. Losses at the gene ends were 3 bases for V and 4 bases for J; bases not matched to a gene: 5. The CDR3 consists of 14 residues. Germline V gene data show CDR1 as SGHAT and CDR2 as FQDESV (reference sequence). The CDR3, as DNA: TGTGCCAGCAGCTTTCCCGCAGGGGGAGAGACCCAGTACTTC. It translates to CASSFPAGGETQYF.

V gene TRBV14 combines with J gene TRBJ2-7, with TRBD1 matching over 8 bases. Germline V gene data show CDR1 as SGHDN and CDR2 as FVKESK. V was clipped by 3 bases and J by 0 bases; unmatched bases: 4. CDR3 length: 15 amino acids. CDR3 sequence: CASSHPGQGSYEQYF. Written as DNA, the CDR3 is TGTGCCAGCAGCCACCCCGGACAGGGCTCCTACGAGCAGTACTTC.

V is TRBV9 and J is TRBJ1-1, with 7 bases identical to TRBD1. Losses at the gene ends were 0 bases for V and 3 bases for J; bases not matched to a gene: 2. The CDR3 totals 14 residues. CDR1 SGDLS and CDR2 YYNGEE come from the germline V gene. CDR3 amino acids: CASSVGDSYTEAFF. The CDR3 nucleotides are TGTGCCAGCAGCGTAGGGGACAGCTACACTGAAGCTTTCTTT.

This sequence joins TRBV11-2 and TRBJ2-7, with 13 bases aligning to TRBD2. The CDR3 sequence is 16 residues long. From germline, CDR1 is SGHAT and CDR2 FQNNGV. Unmatched junction bases numbered 6, after V lost 4 bases and J lost 3 bases. For the CDR3, the DNA is TGTGCCAGCAGCTCAGGGACTAGCGGGACCGTCTACGAGCAGTACTTC. Its translation: CASSSGTSGTVYEQYF.

V usage is TRBV27 and J usage is TRBJ2-7; possibly TRBD1 for D (6 bases). V lost 0 bases, J lost 2 bases, and 14 bases lay in between. Germline-derived CDR1 and CDR2 are MNHEY and SMNVEV (reference sequence). The CDR3 runs 16 residues. The CDR3 coding sequence is TGTGCCAGCAGTTTATCGATATGGACAGATCCCTACGAGCAGTACTTC. This translates into CASSLSIWTDPYEQYF.

The chain recombines TRBV28 with TRBJ1-1; 8 bases are shared with TRBD1. Looked up from germline, CDR1 is MDHEN and CDR2 is SYDVKM. Trimming took 6 bases from V and 1 from J; bases not matched to a gene: 7. The CDR3 runs to 15 residues. The CDR3 DNA reads TGTGCCAGCAGACCCAGAGGACAGGGGAACACTGAAGCTTTCTTT. Encoded protein: CASRPRGQGNTEAFF. Full variable domain (missing parts from reference TRBV28 and TRBJ1-1): DVKVTQSSRYLVKRTGEKVFLECVQDMDHENMFWYRQDPGLGLRLIYFSYDVKMKEKGDIPEGYSVSREKKERFSLILESASTNQTSMYLCASRPRGQGNTEAFFGQGTRLTVV.

The V gene is TRBV18, the J gene TRBJ1-4, with 9 bases aligning to TRBD1. The CDR3 totals 13 residues. Germline trimming cut 3 bases from V and 8 bases from J; bases unmatched to any gene: 1. In germline, CDR1 is KGHSH, CDR2 LQKENI. The CDR3 is CASSPGQGEKLFF. CDR3 nucleotides: TGTGCCAGCTCACCGGGACAGGGAGAAAAACTGTTTTTT. The variable domain in full, with the rest retrieved from reference TRBV18 and TRBJ1-4, is NAGVMQNPRHLVRRRGQEARLRCSPMKGHSHVYWYRQLPEEGLKFMVYLQKENIIDESGMPKERFSAEFPKEGPSILRIQQVVRGDSAAYFCASSPGQGEKLFFGSGTQLSVL.

V is TRBV19 and J is TRBJ1-1; no clear D. This CDR3 has 15 residues. CDR1 is LNHDA, CDR2 SQIVND, per germline (reference sequence). The germline V and J ends were trimmed by 5 bases and 1 base, with 14 bases remaining between them. The CDR3 sequence is CASSEEAGRNTEAFF. The CDR3 DNA is TGTGCCAGTAGTGAGGAGGCGGGGAGGAACACTGAAGCTTTCTTT.

This clone turned up a few times. The chain recombines TRBV6-6 with TRBJ2-7; a weak D match, TRBD2 (6 bases). V gave up 8 bases and J gave up 7 bases, with 15 bases separating them. The CDR3 totals 12 residues. Germline assignment: CDR1 MNHNY and CDR2 SVGAGI (reference sequence). The CDR3 DNA is TGTGCCAGCGAGAACGGGGGTTGGGAGCAGTACTTC. It codes for CASENGGWEQYF.

V gene TRBV4-3 combines with J gene TRBJ2-7; 7 positions agree with TRBD2. The CDR3 is made up of 16 amino acids. Germline V CDR1 and CDR2: LGHNA, YSLEER. The ends lost 1 base at V and 1 base at J; junction bases unmatched: 7. This CDR3 is CASSQGGGRDSYEQYF. In DNA, the CDR3 is TGCGCCAGCAGCCAAGGGGGGGGGAGGGATTCCTACGAGCAGTACTTC.

The chain has TRBV19 and TRBJ2-4, with D hard to call. The germline CDR1 and CDR2 sequences are LNHDA and SQIVND (reference sequence). Deletions cut 3 bases from V and 6 bases from J, with 9 bases between. This CDR3 spans 13 amino acids. For the CDR3, the DNA is TGTGCCAGTAGTATTTCGTATCCAAACATTCAGTACTTC. This gives the protein CASSISYPNIQYF.

The chain employs TRBV30 and TRBJ2-7; 9 positions match TRBD1. The CDR3 totals 13 residues. Germline trimming cut 3 bases from V and 5 bases from J; bases unmatched to any gene: 5. Germline V gene data show CDR1 as GTSNPN and CDR2 as SVGIG (reference sequence). Here the CDR3 DNA reads TGTGCCTGGAGCCCGGACAGGGGACACGAGCAGTACTTC. Its protein is CAWSPDRGHEQYF.

J is TRBJ2-5 and V is TRBV21-1; the DNA was not used to check the table's D call, TRBD1. TRBV21-1 is annotated as a pseudogene. The CDR3 runs to 14 residues. CDR3 sequence (DNA): TGTGCCAGCAGCAAAGGACCAGGGGCCCGGACCCAGTACTTC. Translating gives CASSKGPGARTQYF.

The rearrangement links TRBV7-2 to TRBJ1-1, with D possibly TRBD1 on 5 matching bases. This CDR3 contains 14 residues. The V gene's germline CDR1 is SGHTA and CDR2 FQGNSA. The germline V and J ends were trimmed by 2 bases and 4 bases, with 11 bases remaining between them. The CDR3 region has the DNA TGTGCCAGCAGCTTATTTCACGGGGGCACTGAAGCTTTCTTT. It yields the protein CASSLFHGGTEAFF.

V usage is TRBV28 and J usage is TRBJ2-7; 11 nucleotides line up with TRBD1. The CDR3 has 15 amino acids. Germline assignment: CDR1 MDHEN and CDR2 SYDVKM. J lost 3 bases, V lost 4 bases, and 5 bases had no gene match. The CDR3 reads CASSSEDRGLYEQYF. The CDR3 nucleotides read TGTGCCAGCAGTTCCGAGGACAGGGGGCTCTACGAGCAGTACTTC.

The rearrangement joins TRBV5-1 to TRBJ1-1, with D perhaps matching TRBD1 (5 bases). CDR1 is SGHRS, CDR2 YFSETQ, per germline. The CDR3 is 13 amino acids. Trimming cost V 6 bases and J 2 bases, with 11 bases left between them. CDR3 DNA sequence: TGCGCCAGCAAAAAGACAGAAAACACTGAAGCTTTCTTT. Its translation is CASKKTENTEAFF.

J is TRBJ2-1 and V is TRBV4-1; D remains ambiguous. Between the trimmed V and J ends, which lost 0 bases and 4 bases, there was a span of 19 bases. CDR1 is MGHRA, CDR2 YSYEKL, per germline. The length of the CDR3 is 18 residues. Written as DNA, the CDR3 is TGCGCCAGCAGCCAAGAAACGCGGCCGGCGAAGCTTTACAATGAGCAGTTCTTC. Translated, it gives CASSQETRPAKLYNEQFF.

CDR3 nucleotides: TGTGCCAGCAGCTTAGAGGATGTGGGCTATGAAAAACTGTTTTTT. It is translated as CASSLEDVGYEKLFF. The chain recombines TRBV7-9 with TRBJ1-4; no clear D. Trimming took off 1 base at V and 6 bases at J, with 12 bases between the two ends. Germline CDR1 SEHNR, CDR2 FQNEAQ (reference sequence). This CDR3 has 15 amino acids.

V and J are TRBV2 and TRBJ1-5, with D perhaps TRBD1 (6 bases). Germline lookup yields CDR1 SNHLY and CDR2 FYNNEI. V was clipped by 5 bases and J by 5 bases, with 10 bases between them. The CDR3 has 13 amino acids. CDR3 region: CASSRGYDQPQHF. CDR3 bases: TGTGCCAGCAGTAGGGGGTACGATCAGCCCCAGCATTTT.